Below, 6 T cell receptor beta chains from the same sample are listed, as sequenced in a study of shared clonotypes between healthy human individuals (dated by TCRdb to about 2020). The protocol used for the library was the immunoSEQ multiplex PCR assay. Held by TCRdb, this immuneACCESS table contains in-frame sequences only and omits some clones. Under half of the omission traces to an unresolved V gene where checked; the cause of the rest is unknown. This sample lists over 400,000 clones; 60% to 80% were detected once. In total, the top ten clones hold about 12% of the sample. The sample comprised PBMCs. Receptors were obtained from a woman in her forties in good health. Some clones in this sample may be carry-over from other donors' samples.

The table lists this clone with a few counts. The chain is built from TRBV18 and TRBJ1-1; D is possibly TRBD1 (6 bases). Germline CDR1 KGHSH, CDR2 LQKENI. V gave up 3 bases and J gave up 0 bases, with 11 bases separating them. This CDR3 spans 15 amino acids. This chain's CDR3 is CASSPNRAVNTEAFF. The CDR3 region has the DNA TGTGCCAGCTCACCGAACAGGGCTGTGAACACTGAAGCTTTCTTT.

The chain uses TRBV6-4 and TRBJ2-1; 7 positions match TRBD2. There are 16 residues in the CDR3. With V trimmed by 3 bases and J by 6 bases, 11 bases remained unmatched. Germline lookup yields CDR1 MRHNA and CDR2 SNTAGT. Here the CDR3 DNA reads TGTGCCAGCAGTGAGAAGCCTAGCGGTTACTCCAATGAGCAGTTCTTC. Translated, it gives CASSEKPSGYSNEQFF.

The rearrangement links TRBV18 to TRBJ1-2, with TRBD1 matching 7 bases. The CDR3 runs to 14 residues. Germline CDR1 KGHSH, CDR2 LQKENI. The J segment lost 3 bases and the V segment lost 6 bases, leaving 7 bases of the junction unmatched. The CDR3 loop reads CASSPQGEDYGYTF. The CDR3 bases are TGTGCCAGCTCGCCTCAGGGGGAGGACTATGGCTACACCTTC.

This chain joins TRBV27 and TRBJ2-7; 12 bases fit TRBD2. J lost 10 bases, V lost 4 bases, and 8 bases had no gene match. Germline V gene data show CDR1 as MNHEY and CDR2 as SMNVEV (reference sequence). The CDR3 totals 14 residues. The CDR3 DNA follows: TGTGCCAGCAGTTCATCAGGACTAGCGGGAAATCAGTACTTC. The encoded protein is CASSSSGLAGNQYF.

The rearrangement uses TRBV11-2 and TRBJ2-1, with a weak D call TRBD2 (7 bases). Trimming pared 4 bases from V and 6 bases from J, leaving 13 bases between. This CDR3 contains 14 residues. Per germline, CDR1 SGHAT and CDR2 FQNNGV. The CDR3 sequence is CASSSGGGSNEQFF. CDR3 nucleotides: TGTGCCAGCAGCTCTGGGGGGGGCTCCAATGAGCAGTTCTTC.

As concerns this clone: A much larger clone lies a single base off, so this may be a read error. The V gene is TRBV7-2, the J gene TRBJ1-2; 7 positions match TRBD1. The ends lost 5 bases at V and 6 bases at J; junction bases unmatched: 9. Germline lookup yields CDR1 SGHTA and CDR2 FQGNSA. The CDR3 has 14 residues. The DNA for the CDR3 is TGTGCCAGCAGCCCCCAAGGGGGCTTGGATGGCTACACCTTC. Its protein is CASSPQGGLDGYTF.